The source of this T cell receptor (beta chain) is a study of shared clonotypes between healthy human individuals. Study-wide results and caveats: The study's rarefaction showed incomplete sorted-subset sequencing despite large depth.

In regard to this clone: Its antigen remains unidentified.

The trim removed 5 bases at V and 4 bases at J, leaving 6 bases unmatched. This CDR3 spans 16 amino acids. Germline V gene sequence: CDR1 MNHEY, CDR2 SMNVEV (reference sequence). Some clones are missing from TCRdb's copy, which holds only in-frame ones; the method was immunoSEQ multiplex PCR. The sample lists around 2.1 million clones, under 97% seen once, with about 0.13% in the top ten. V gene TRBV27 combines with J gene TRBJ2-2; TRBD1 matches at 11 bases. The source material was naive CD4+ T cells sorted from blood. The subset: CD45RA+ positively selected. The clonotype comes from a man younger than 30 in good health. This CDR3 is CASSVGTGGGTGELFF. CDR3 nucleotide sequence: TGTGCCAGCAGTGTCGGGACAGGGGGTGGCACCGGGGAGCTGTTTTTT.